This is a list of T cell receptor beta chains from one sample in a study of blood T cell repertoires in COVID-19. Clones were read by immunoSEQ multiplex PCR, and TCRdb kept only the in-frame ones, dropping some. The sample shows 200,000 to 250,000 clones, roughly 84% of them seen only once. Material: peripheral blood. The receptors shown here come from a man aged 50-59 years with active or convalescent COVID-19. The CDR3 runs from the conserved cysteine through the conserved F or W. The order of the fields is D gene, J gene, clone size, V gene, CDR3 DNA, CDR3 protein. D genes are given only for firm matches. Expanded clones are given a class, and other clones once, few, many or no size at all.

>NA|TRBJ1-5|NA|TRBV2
TGTGCCAGCAATGGAGGTAATAGCAATCAGCCCCAGCATTTT
CASNGGNSNQPQHF
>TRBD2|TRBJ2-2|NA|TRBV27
TGTGCCAGCAGTTACCACTTCCTAGCGGGGGGGGACACCGGGGAGCTGTTTTTT
CASSYHFLAGGDTGELFF
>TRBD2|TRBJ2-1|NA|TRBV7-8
TGTGCCAGCAGCCGAGCGACTAGCGTCACTGAGCAGTTCTTC
CASSRATSVTEQFF
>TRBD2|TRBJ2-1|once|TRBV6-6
TGTGCCAGCAGTCGTCCCGGGACTAGCGGGAGGGCCTACAATGAGCAGTTCTTC
CASSRPGTSGRAYNEQFF
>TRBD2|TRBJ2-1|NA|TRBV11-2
TGTGCCAGCAGCTCTGGGACTAGCTCCTACAATGAGCAGTTCTTC
CASSSGTSSYNEQFF
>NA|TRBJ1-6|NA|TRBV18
TGTGCCAGCTCACCACCGAGCAGGTGGAATTCACCCCTCCACTTT
CASSPPSRWNSPLHF
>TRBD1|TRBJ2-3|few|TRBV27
TGTGCCAGCAGTTTATCGGCCCCGGGACAGGGGAGCACAGATACGCAGTATTTT
CASSLSAPGQGSTDTQYF
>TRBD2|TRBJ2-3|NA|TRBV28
TGTGCCAGCAGTCTCACACCCGGGACTAGCAATCCAGATACGCAGTATTTT
CASSLTPGTSNPDTQYF
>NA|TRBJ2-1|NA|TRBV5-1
TGCGCCAGCGCCACGGGGAGATACAATGAGCAGTTCTTC
CASATGRYNEQFF
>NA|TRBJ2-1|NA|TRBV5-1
TGCGCCAGCAGCGTCGGCGGGACAGAGGCGAATGAGCAGTTCTTC
CASSVGGTEANEQFF
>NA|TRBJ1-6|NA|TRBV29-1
TGCAGCGTTGATCCGGGACAAGATGGTTCACCCCTCCACTTT
CSVDPGQDGSPLHF
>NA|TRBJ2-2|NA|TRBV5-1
TGCGCCAGCATGCCTATGGGGGCCGGAACCGGGGAGCTGTTTTTT
CASMPMGAGTGELFF
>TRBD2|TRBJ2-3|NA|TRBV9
TGTGCCAGCAGCGCGCGGCTAGCGGGAGGCACAGATACGCAGTATTTT
CASSARLAGGTDTQYF
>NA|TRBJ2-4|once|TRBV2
TGTGCCAGCAGCACCTCGGGGAGAGAAAACATTCAGTACTTC
CASSTSGRENIQYF
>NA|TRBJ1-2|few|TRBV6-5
TGTGCCAGCAGTTTTCAGGAGGCCGGGGGCTACACCTTC
CASSFQEAGGYTF
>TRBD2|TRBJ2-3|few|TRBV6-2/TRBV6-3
TGTGCCAGCAGTCCCCAAAGACTAGCGGGAGGGGATACGCAGTATTTT
CASSPQRLAGGDTQYF
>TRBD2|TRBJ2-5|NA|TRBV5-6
TGTGCCAGCAGCTCCTTAGCGGGGGGGGGTCAAGAGACCCAGTACTTC
CASSSLAGGGQETQYF
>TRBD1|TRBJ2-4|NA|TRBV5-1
TGCGCCAGCAGCCCTCCGGGACAGAAAAACATTCAGTACTTC
CASSPPGQKNIQYF
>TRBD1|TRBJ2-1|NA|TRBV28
TGTGCCAGCAGTTTAGGGACAGCGATCTCCAATGAGCAGTTCTTC
CASSLGTAISNEQFF
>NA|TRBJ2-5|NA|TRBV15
TGTGCCACCAGCAGAACTACCCACCCCGGGACACCCGATATTCAAGAGACCCAGTACTTC
CATSRTTHPGTPDIQETQYF
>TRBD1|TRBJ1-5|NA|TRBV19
TGTGCCAGTCAACAGGGGGTCGACAATCAGCCCCAGCATTTT
CASQQGVDNQPQHF
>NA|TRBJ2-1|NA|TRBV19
TGTGCCAGTAGTATTGGCAACTACAATGAGCAGTTCTTC
CASSIGNYNEQFF
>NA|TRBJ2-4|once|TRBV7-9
TGTGCCAGCAGCTTACTCGAGTTCGGGAACATTCAGTACTTC
CASSLLEFGNIQYF
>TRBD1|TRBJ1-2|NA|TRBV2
TGTGCCAGCGTCGAGGCAGGGGGAAATTATGGCTACACCTTC
CASVEAGGNYGYTF
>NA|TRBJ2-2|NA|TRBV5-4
TGTGCCAGCAGCCCCTACAGCACCGGGGAGCTGTTTTTT
CASSPYSTGELFF
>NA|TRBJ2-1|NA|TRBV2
TGTGCCAGCAGTGAACACTCCGGCGGTGAGCAGTTCTTC
CASSEHSGGEQFF
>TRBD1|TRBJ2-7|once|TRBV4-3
TGCGCCAGCAGCCCCAGCTCTCAGGGGGCCTACGAGCAGTACTTC
CASSPSSQGAYEQYF
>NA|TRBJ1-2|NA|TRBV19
TGTGCCAGTAGTAGCGCCCCGGGATATGGCTACACCTTC
CASSSAPGYGYTF
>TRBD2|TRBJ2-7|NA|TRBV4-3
TGCGCCAGCAGTCTTGACTTTAGCGGGAGGGCCTACGAGCAGTACTTC
CASSLDFSGRAYEQYF
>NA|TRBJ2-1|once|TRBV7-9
TGTGCCAGCAGCTTAGGAGAGAACAATGAGCAGTTCTTC
CASSLGENNEQFF
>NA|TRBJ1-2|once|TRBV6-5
TGTGCCAGCAGTCTACTGCAGGGGTCTAACTATGGCTACACCTTC
CASSLLQGSNYGYTF
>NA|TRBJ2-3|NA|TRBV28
TGTGCCACAATCGGAGGGGTGTCAAAGGATACGCAGTATTTT
CATIGGVSKDTQYF
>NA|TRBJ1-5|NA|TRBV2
TGTGCCAGCAGTGGGACAGCTTATAATCAGCCCCAGCATTTT
CASSGTAYNQPQHF
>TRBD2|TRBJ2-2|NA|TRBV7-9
TGTGCCAGCCAAACTTTTAGCGGGGAATTTGCCGGGGAGCTGTTTTTT
CASQTFSGEFAGELFF
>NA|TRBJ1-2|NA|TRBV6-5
TGTGCCAGCAGTCCCCGGACAAATTGGGCAAAGAGCTACACCTTC
CASSPRTNWAKSYTF